Sequencing of this T cell receptor beta chain was carried out in a study of T cell responses to AZD1222 COVID-19 vaccine. Overall study results and limits: Only a handful of AZD1222 recipients, roughly six in all, had baseline seropositivity. Elevations in Spike-specific TCR breadth and depth followed administration of two AZD1222 doses. Epitopes outside B.1.351 and B.1.1.7 mutated regions reportedly drew nearly half of spike TCRs.

The repertoire was sequenced with immunoSEQ multiplex PCR; TCRdb's copy has only in-frame clones and lacks some. The data show some 120,000 clones, about nine tenths seen once. On this clone: The antigen is undetermined.

This sequence originates from an adult in good health. The specimen was peripheral blood, collected on day 0 of AZD1222 vaccination.

The CDR3 sequence: CASRNLPGQNSPLHF. CDR3 nucleotide sequence: TGTGCCAGCAGAAACCTACCGGGACAGAATTCACCCCTCCACTTT. The rearrangement links TRBV6-6 to TRBJ1-6, with 7 bases lining up with TRBD1. Trimming cost V 6 bases and J 7 bases; bases outside gene matches: 9. Germline assignment: CDR1 MNHNY and CDR2 SVGAGI (reference sequence). The CDR3 has 15 amino acids.